This T cell receptor (beta chain) was recorded in a study of vaccination and CD4 T cells after COVID-19. About this clonotype: The antigen is undetermined.

Cultured CD4+ T cell DNA underwent sequencing with the Oncomine TCR Beta short-read assay. Each CDR3 protein is one row after TCRdb ran MiXCR on the PCR reads. Among about 13,000 distinct CDR3 sequences listed, over 40% were seen once. As for treatment: approximately nine-day PBMC culture with coronavirus spike peptide pools or control peptides (ViraFEST assay). The TCR originated in a human donor who had recovered from COVID-19. Material: CD4+ T cells from blood, cultured in vitro.

The CDR3 region is CASSSRTSGQETQYF. CDR3 bases: TGTGCCAGCAGCTCCAGGACTAGCGGCCAAGAGACCCAGTACTTC. The chain links TRBV7-9 to TRBJ2-5, with 10 nucleotides matching TRBD2. This CDR3 has 15 residues. Germline V gives CDR1 SEHNR, CDR2 FQNEAQ (reference sequence). With V trimmed by 4 bases and J by 1 base, 3 bases remained unmatched.